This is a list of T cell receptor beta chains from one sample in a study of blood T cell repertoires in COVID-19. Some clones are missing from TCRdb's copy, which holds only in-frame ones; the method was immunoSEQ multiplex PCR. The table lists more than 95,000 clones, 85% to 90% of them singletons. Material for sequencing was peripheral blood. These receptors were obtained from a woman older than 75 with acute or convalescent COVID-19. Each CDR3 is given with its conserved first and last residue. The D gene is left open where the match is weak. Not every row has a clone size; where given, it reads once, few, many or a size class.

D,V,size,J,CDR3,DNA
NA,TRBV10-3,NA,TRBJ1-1,CAISRAGGKMNTEAFF,TGTGCCATCAGCAGGGCCGGGGGAAAGATGAACACTGAAGCTTTCTTT
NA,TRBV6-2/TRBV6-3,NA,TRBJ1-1,CASSYGSADTEAFF,TGTGCCAGCAGTTACGGGTCCGCGGACACTGAAGCTTTCTTT
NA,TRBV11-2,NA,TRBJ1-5,CASSLQGNQPQHF,TGTGCCAGCAGCTTACAGGGGAATCAGCCCCAGCATTTT
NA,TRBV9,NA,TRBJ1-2,CASSVGLGEAYGYTF,TGTGCCAGCAGCGTAGGATTGGGGGAGGCCTATGGCTACACCTTC
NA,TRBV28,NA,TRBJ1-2,CASRVSGNFNYGYTF,TGTGCCAGCAGGGTTTCGGGTAATTTTAACTATGGCTACACCTTC
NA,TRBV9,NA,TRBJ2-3,CASSVDTTDTQYF,TGTGCCAGCAGCGTAGACACGACAGATACGCAGTATTTT
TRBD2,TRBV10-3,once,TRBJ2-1,CATAFSGGLVNEQFF,TGTGCCACGGCTTTTAGCGGGGGCTTAGTCAATGAGCAGTTCTTC
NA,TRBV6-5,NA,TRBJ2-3,CASQTRAGDTQYF,TGTGCCAGCCAGACACGGGCGGGAGATACGCAGTATTTT
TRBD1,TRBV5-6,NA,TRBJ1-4,CASRRTGRREKLFF,TGTGCCAGCAGGAGGACAGGAAGAAGGGAAAAACTGTTTTTT
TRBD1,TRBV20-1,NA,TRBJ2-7,CSASPGGSVYEQYF,TGCAGTGCTAGTCCAGGGGGCAGTGTCTACGAGCAGTACTTC
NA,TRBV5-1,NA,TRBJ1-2,CASSFGGAGYGYTF,TGCGCCAGCAGCTTCGGCGGCGCAGGGTATGGCTACACCTTC
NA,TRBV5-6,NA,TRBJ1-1,CASTTLTANTEAFF,TGTGCCAGCACCACGTTAACAGCGAACACTGAAGCTTTCTTT
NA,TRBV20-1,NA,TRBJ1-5,CSASFQGFNQPQHF,TGCAGTGCTAGTTTCCAGGGCTTTAATCAGCCCCAGCATTTT
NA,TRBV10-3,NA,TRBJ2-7,CAISAGGPNSYEQYF,TGTGCCATCAGTGCGGGGGGCCCCAACTCCTACGAGCAGTACTTC
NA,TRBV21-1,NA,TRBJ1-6,CASSKRQASSYNSPLHF,TGTGCCAGCAGCAAGAGACAGGCAAGCTCCTATAATTCACCCCTCCACTTT
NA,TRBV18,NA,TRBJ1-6,CASSPAAANSPLHF,TGTGCCAGCTCACCCGCGGCAGCAAATTCACCCCTCCACTTT
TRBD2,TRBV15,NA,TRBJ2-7,CATSRVLAGVEQYF,TGTGCCACCAGCAGAGTACTAGCGGGGGTCGAGCAGTACTTC